The entry below gives a single T cell receptor beta chain sequence along with its context. The antigen it recognizes is unknown. No qualities accompany the bases; no much larger clone lies one base away. This sample was included in a study of shared clonotypes between healthy human individuals (dated by TCRdb to about 2020). In the study overall: The cohort included a few men and a couple of women between 18 and 49 years of age. For each donor, CD4 naive and CD4 memory were each run on three plates, CD8 naive on two plates, and CD8 memory on one plate. To estimate repertoire size and how much clonotype sharing occurs between individuals, the study deeply sequenced the blood TCR repertoires of several healthy adults. To increase sequencing depth and limit assay-specific biases, TCR repertoire library preparation and sequencing were carried out by different laboratories using diverse techniques. Each donor's leukapheresis produced roughly between roughly 0.9 and 9 billion PBMCs.

On the study overall, not on this receptor specifically: Pairwise subsampling indicated that sequencing depth was expected to affect the degree of clonotype sharing among donors. Estimated clonotype richness was generally larger for naive than for memory subsets. Clonotypes shared by all four sorted-subset donors showed higher generation probabilities than non-shared clonotypes. The small number of donors limited the genetic and exposure-history diversity represented. Sampling was restricted to blood, and TCR repertoires in tissues likely differ from the TCR repertoires found in blood. Incomplete sequencing was indicated by rarefaction of sorted-subset datasets, despite the large sequencing depth. Around 5% of naive CD4, around 3.5% of naive CD8, 2.3% of memory CD4, and 0.4% of memory CD8 clonotypes were shared across a few donors.

For the CD8 naive samples, CD45RO-negative cells were positively selected for CCR7, yielding a CD45RA+CCR7+ population from which TemRA cells were excluded. Healthy HIV-negative adults with no recently reported acute infections or vaccinations were included as donors. All donors were Caucasian adults living in Nashville, Tennessee, USA. Blood was obtained by leukapheresis, after which PBMCs were separated by Ficoll-Histopaque density gradient centrifugation and cryopreserved in liquid nitrogen vapor phase. Analytical flow cytometry was used to check the purity and quantity of each magnetically sorted T cell population. Genomic DNA was isolated from each sorted fraction and quantified by UV absorbance on a Nanodrop 2000c. Reading the germline V gene (reference sequence) gives CDR1 PRHDT and CDR2 FYEKMQ. The CDR3 measures 16 amino acids from cysteine to phenylalanine. Only CDR3 DNA remains: 48 bases, in frame from the first base. V loses 4 bases of germline sequence and J loses 2 bases, and the interval between the two ends is 18 bases.

Using the deep immunoSEQ assay, multiplex PCR amplified TCR CDR3 regions from genomic DNA. Extracted genomic DNA from each cell subset was spread evenly across all wells of several immunoSEQ 96-well plates, with each plate serving as a replicate. For sorted subsets, each replicate PCR was loaded with 200 to 250 ng genomic DNA, equivalent to about 30,000 T cell genomes. The purified libraries were quantified using a Qubit 3.0 fluorometer, sized with a Bioanalyzer 2100, and then quantified again using the KAPA Library Quantification kit. Each immunoSEQ 96-well plate was sequenced on its own single-read 150-cycle Illumina NextSeq 550 flow cell. The paper's data handling went like this. Because the immunoSEQ output included only junctional sequences and no quality scores, the filtering could not be the same as the filtering used for full-length reads. Sequences were annotated with PyIR, a Python wrapper for IgBLAST v1.9, using IMGT germline references to assign V/J genes and CDR3. Any read was removed if the V/J assignment was weak (E-value above 1e-6), the CDR3 was missing, or the read contained stop codons, out-of-frame junctions, or ambiguous translated residues. V3J clonotypes were defined as sequences sharing the same inferred V gene, J gene, and CDR3 amino acid sequence. The percentage overlap between two repertoires was calculated by dividing the number of shared unique clonotypes by the size of the smaller repertoire. Repertoire richness was assessed with RTK rarefaction, the Chao1 estimator, and Recon v2.1 estimates of unobserved clonotypes. Generation probabilities for all TCRbeta clonotypes obtained by the gDNA method from several donors were computed using OLGA. TCRdb took over this immuneACCESS table, retaining in-frame rearrangements with V and J assigned. Such tables are incomplete; in checked studies, under half of the missing clones stem from an unresolved V gene, and the remainder is unexplained. V and J calls and clone size are as listed in that table; D and trimming were resolved from the DNA. This sample lists about 600,000 clones; 95% to 98% were detected once. Roughly 0.29% of the sample rests with the top ten.

This TCR came from a man younger than 45 in good health. The chain links TRBV13 with TRBJ2-7; the D gene is tentatively TRBD1 or TRBD2, each matching 5 bases. The sequenced material came from naive CD8+ T cells sorted from blood. Sample cell subset or site, as interpreted from the label and publication: CD45RA+CCR7+. Here is the DNA: TGTGCCAGCAGCTGGGGGAGTGGGGACCACCCCTACGAGCAGTACTTC. Translated, it reads CASSWGSGDHPYEQYF.